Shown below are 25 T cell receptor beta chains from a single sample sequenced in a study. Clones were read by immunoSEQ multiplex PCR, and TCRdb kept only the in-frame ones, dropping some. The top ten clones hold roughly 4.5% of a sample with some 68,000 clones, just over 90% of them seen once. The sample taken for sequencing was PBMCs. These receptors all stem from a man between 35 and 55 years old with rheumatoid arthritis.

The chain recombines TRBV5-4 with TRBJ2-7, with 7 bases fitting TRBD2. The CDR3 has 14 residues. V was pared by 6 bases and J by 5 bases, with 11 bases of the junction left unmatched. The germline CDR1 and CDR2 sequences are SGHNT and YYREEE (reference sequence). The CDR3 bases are TGTGCCAGCACCATAGGACTAGAGACTAACGAGCAGTACTTC. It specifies CASTIGLETNEQYF.

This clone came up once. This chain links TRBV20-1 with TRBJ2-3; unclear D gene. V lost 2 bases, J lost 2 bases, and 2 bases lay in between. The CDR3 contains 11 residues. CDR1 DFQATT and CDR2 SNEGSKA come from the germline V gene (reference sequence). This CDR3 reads CSARPTDTQYF. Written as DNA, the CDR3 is TGCAGTGCTAGACCCACAGATACGCAGTATTTT.

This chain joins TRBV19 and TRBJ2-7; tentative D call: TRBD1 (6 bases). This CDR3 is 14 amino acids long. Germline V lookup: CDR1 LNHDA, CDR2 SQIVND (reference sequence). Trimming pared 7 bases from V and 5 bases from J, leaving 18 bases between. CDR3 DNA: TGTGCCAGTACCCCGGGACATCTAAGCCACGAGCAGTACTTC. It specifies CASTPGHLSHEQYF.

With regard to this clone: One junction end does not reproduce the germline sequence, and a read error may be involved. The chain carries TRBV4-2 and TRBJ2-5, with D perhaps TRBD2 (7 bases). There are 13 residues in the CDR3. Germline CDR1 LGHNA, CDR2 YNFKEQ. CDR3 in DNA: TGTGCCAGCAGCCGCACGCTCGGGGACTACAGGGACTTC. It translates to CASSRTLGDYRDF.

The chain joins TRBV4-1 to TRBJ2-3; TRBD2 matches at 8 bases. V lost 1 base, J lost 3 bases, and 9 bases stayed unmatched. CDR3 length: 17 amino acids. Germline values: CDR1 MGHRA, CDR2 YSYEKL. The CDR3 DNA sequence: TGCGCCAGCAGCCAAGGGCCAAGCGGGAGCACTACAGATACGCAGTATTTT. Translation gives CASSQGPSGSTTDTQYF.

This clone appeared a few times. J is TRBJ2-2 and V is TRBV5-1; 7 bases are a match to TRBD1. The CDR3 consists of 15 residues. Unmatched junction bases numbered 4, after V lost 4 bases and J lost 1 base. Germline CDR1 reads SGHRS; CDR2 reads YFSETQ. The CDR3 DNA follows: TGCGCCAGCAGCGACAGGGCGCTGAACACCGGGGAGCTGTTTTTT. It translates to CASSDRALNTGELFF.

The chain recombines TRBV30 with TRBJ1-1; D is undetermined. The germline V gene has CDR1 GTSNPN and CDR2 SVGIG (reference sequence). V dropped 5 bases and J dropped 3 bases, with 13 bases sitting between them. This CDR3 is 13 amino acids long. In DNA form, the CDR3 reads TGTGCCTGGGGAGGGCTATTCGACACTGAAGCTTTCTTT. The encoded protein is CAWGGLFDTEAFF.

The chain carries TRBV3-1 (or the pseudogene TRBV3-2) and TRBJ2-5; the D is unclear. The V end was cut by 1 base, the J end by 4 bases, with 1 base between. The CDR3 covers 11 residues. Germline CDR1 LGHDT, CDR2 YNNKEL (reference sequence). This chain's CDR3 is CASSQGETQYF. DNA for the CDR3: TGTGCCAGCAGCCAAGGAGAGACCCAGTACTTC.

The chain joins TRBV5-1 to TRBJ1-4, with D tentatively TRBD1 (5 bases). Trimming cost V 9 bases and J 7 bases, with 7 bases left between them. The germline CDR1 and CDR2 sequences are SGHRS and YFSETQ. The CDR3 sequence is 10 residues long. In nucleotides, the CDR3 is TGCGCCAAAAGGGGTGAAAAACTGTTTTTT. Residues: CAKRGEKLFF.

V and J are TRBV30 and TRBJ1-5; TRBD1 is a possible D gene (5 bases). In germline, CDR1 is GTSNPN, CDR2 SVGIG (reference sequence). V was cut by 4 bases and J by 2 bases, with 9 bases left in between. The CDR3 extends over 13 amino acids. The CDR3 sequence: CAWTGGGNQPQHF. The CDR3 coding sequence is TGTGCCTGGACGGGGGGGGGCAATCAGCCCCAGCATTTT.

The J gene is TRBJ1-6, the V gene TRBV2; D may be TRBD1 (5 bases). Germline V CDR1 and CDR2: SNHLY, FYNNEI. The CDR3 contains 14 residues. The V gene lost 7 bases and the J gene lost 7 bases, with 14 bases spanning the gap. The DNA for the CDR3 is TGTGCCAGCATCCAGGACACGAGGAATTCACCCCTCCACTTT. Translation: CASIQDTRNSPLHF.

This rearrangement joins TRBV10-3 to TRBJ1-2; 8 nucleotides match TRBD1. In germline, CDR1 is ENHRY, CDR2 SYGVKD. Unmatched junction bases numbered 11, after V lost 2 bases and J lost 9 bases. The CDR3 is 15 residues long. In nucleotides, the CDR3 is TGTGCCATCAGTGAGCCAGACAGGGGACCCTCCCGCTACACCTTC. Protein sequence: CAISEPDRGPSRYTF.

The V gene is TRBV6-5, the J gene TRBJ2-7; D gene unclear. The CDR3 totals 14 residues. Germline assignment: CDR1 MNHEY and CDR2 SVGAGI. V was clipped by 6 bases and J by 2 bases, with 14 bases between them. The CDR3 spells CASSRRSLTYEQYF. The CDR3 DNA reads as TGTGCCAGCAGCCGCAGGTCTCTAACCTACGAGCAGTACTTC.

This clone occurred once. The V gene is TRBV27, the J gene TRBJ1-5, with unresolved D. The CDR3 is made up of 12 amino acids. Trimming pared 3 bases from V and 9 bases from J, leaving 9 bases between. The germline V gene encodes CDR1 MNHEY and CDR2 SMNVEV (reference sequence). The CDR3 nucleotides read TGTGCCAGCAGTTTGGGCGCGGGGCCCCAGCATTTT. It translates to CASSLGAGPQHF.

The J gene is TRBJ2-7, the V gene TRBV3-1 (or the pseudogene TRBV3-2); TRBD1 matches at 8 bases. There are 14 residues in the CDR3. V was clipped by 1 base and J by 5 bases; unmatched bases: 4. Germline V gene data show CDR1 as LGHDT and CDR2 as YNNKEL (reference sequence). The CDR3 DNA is TGTGCCAGCAGCCAAGGACAGGGGAGGAACGAGCAGTACTTC. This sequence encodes CASSQGQGRNEQYF.

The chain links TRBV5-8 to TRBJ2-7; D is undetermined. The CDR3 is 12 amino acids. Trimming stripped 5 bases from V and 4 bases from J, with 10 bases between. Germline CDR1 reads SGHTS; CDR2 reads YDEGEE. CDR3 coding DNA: TGTGCCAGCAGATTGCTCGGGTACGAGCAGTACTTC. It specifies CASRLLGYEQYF.

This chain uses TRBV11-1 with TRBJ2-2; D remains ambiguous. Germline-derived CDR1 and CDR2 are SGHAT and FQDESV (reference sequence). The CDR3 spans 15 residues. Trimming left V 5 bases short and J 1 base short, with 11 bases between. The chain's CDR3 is CASSPRRENTGELFF. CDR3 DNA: TGTGCCAGCAGCCCGAGACGCGAGAACACCGGGGAGCTGTTTTTT.

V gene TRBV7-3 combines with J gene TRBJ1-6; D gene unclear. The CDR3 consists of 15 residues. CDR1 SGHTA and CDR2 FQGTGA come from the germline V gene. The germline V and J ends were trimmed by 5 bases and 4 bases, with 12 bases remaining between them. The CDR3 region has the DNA TGTGCCAGCAGCCCCAGAGCAGGTTATAATTCACCCCTCCACTTT. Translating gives CASSPRAGYNSPLHF.

CDR3 coding DNA: TGTGCCTGGAGGTCAGTCCAGGAAAGGGGCTACACCTTC. It encodes CAWRSVQERGYTF. This chain joins TRBV30 and TRBJ1-2, with D unclear. This CDR3 has 13 amino acids. V dropped 3 bases and J dropped 8 bases, with 16 bases sitting between them. The germline V gene has CDR1 GTSNPN and CDR2 SVGIG (reference sequence).

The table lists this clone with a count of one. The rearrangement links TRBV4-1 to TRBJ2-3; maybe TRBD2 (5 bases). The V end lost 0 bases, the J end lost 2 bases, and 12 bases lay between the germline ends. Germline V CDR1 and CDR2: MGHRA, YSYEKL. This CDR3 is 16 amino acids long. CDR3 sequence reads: CASSQDPRAHTDTQYF. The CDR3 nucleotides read TGCGCCAGCAGCCAAGATCCGCGGGCTCACACAGATACGCAGTATTTT.

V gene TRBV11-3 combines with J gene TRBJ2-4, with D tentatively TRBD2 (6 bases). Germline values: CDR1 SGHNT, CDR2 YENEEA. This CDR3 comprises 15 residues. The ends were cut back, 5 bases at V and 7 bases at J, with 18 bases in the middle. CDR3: CASSQRGTGGNIQYF. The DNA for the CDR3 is TGTGCCAGCAGCCAAAGAGGGACCGGAGGGAACATTCAGTACTTC.

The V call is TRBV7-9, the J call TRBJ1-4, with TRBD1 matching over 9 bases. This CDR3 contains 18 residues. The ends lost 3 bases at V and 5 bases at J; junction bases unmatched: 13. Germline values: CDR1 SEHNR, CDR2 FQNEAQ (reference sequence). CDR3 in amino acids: CASSFAGTGRGLNEKLFF. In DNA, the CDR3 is TGTGCCAGCAGCTTCGCCGGGACAGGGAGGGGGTTGAATGAAAAACTGTTTTTT.

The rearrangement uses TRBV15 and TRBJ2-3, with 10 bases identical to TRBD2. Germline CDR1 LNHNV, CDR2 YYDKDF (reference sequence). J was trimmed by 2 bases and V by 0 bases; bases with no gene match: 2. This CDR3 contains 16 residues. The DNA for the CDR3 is TGTGCCACCAGCAGAGAAGGACTAGCGGTCACAGATACGCAGTATTTT. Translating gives CATSREGLAVTDTQYF.

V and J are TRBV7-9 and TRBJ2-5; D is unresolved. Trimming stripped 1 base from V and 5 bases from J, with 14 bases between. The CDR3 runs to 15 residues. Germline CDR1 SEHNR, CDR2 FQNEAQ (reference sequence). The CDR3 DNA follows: TGTGCCAGCAGCTTAGTTGGGTTAGGTTGGGAGACCCAGTACTTC. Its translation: CASSLVGLGWETQYF.

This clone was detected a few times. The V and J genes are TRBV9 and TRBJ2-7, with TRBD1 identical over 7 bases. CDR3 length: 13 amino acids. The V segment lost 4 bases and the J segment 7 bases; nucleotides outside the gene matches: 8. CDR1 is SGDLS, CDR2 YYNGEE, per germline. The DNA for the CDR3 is TGTGCCAGCAGCCCACAGGGACAGAGGGAGCAGTACTTC. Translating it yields CASSPQGQREQYF.